This TCR beta chain was profiled in a study of T cell clones after liver transplantation. Study information: Post-transplant blood was tracked for graft-donor-reactive T cell clones identified in a pre-transplant mixed lymphocyte reaction. Apart from three HCV-positive recipients, transplants were for non-autoimmune, non-viral reasons. Subjects received no induction therapy and standard immunosuppression until randomization at 12-24 months post-transplant. The study's findings and limits: Migration into the graft, not deletion, may explain lost graft donor-reactive T cells.

Measured with immunoSEQ multiplex PCR; TCRdb has only the in-frame clones, and not every one. The table has tens of thousands of clones, nearly 80% seen once. Turning to this clone: Its target is not known.

This TCR was sampled from a human patient who received a liver transplant. Some of the T cells may derive from the graft donor. The sample consisted of CD8+ T cells from blood, taken 52 to 60 months after liver transplant.

The CDR3 reads CASSQVAGLTYNEQFF. As DNA, the CDR3 is TGCGCCAGCAGCCAAGTGGCGGGGCTTACCTACAATGAGCAGTTCTTC. The chain employs TRBV4-1 and TRBJ2-1, with D perhaps TRBD2 (6 bases). This CDR3 spans 16 amino acids. V lost 1 base and J 2 bases, leaving 12 bases between the germline ends. From germline, CDR1 is MGHRA and CDR2 YSYEKL.